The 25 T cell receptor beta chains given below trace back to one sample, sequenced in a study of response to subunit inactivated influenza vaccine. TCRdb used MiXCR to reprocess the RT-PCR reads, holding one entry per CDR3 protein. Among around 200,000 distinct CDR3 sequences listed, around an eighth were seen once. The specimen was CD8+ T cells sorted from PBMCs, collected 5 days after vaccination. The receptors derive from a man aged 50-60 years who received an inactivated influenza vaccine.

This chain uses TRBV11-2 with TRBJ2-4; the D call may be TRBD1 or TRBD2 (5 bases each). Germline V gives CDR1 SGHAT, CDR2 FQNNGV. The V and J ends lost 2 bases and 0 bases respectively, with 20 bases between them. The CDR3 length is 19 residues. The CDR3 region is CASSLLISRGPLAKNIQYF. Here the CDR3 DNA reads TGTGCCAGCAGCTTATTAATCAGTAGGGGACCTCTAGCCAAAAACATTCAGTACTTC.

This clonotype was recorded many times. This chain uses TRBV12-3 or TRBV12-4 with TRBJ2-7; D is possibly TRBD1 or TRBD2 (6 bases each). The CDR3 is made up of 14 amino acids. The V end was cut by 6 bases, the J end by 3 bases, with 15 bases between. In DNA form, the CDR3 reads TGTGCCAGCAGCCCCGGGGGCCCCGTCTACGAGCAGTACTTC. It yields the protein CASSPGGPVYEQYF.

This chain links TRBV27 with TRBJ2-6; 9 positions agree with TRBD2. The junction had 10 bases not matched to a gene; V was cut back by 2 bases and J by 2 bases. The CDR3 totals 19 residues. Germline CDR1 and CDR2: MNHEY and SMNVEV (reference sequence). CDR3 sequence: CASSLRIWAGGPGANVLTF. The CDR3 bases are TGTGCCAGCAGTTTAAGGATTTGGGCGGGGGGGCCTGGGGCCAACGTCCTGACTTTC.

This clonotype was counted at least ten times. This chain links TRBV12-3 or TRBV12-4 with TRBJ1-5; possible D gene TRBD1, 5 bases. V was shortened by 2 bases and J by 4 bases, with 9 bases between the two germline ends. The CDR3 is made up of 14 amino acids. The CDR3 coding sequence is TGTGCCAGCAGTTTACAGGGATGGAATCAGCCCCAGCATTTT. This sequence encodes CASSLQGWNQPQHF.

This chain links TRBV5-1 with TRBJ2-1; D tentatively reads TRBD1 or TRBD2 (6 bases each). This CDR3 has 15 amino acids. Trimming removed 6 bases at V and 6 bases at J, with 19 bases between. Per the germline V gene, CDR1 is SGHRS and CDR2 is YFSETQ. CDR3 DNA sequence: TGCGCCAGCAACCTCTACAGGGAGGTTAGCAATGAGCAGTTCTTC. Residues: CASNLYREVSNEQFF.

CDR3 coding DNA: TGTGCCAGCAGCCCTGGGTCGGCAGGGAATAACTATGGCTACACCTTC. Its protein is CASSPGSAGNNYGYTF. V and J are TRBV5-6 and TRBJ1-2; maybe TRBD1 (5 bases). Germline assignment: CDR1 SGHDT and CDR2 YYEEEE. The CDR3 runs to 16 residues. Trimming stripped 4 bases from V and 1 base from J, with 17 bases between.

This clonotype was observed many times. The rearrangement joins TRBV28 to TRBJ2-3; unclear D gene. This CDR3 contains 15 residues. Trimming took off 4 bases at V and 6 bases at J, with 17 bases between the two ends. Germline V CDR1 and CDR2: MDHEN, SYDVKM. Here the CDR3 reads CASSSVRRPGDTQYF. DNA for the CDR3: TGTGCCAGCAGTTCGGTGCGTAGGCCCGGGGATACGCAGTATTTT.

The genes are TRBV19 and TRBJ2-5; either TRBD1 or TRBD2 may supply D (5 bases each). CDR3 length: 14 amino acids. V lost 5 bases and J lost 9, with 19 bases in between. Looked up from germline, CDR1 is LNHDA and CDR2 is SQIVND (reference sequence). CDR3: CASSPLLGQGSQYF. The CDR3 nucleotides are TGTGCCAGTAGTCCCCTACTAGGGCAGGGTTCCCAGTACTTC.

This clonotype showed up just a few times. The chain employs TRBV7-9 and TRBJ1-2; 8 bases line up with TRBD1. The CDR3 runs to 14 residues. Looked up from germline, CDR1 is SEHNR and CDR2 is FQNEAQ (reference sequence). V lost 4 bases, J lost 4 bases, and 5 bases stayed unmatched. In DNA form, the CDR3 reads TGTGCCAGCAGCTCGACAGGGGAGATCTATGGCTACACCTTC. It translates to CASSSTGEIYGYTF. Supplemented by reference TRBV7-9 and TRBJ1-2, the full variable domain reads DTGVSQNPRHKITKRGQNVTFRCDPISEHNRLYWYRQTLGQGPEFLTYFQNEAQLEKSRLLSDRFSAERPKGSFSTLEIQRTEQGDSAMYLCASSSTGEIYGYTFGSGTRLTVV.

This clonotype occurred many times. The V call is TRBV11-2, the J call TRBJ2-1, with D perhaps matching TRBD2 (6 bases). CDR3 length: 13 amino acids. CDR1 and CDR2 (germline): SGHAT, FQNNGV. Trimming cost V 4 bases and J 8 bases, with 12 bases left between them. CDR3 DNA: TGTGCCAGCAGCTCCCCCCCGGGGGATGAGCAGTTCTTC. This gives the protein CASSSPPGDEQFF.

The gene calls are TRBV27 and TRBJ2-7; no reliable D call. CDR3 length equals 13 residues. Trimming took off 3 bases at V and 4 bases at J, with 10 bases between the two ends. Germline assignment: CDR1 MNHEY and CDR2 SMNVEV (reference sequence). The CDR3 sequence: CASSFSQVYEQYF. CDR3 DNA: TGTGCCAGCAGTTTCTCTCAGGTATACGAGCAGTACTTC.

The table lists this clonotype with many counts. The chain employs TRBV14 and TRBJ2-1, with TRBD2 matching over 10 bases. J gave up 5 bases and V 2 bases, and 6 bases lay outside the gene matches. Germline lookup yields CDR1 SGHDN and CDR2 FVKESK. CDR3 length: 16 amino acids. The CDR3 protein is CASSQTLAGGNNEQFF. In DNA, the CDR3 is TGTGCCAGCAGCCAAACCTTAGCGGGAGGCAACAATGAGCAGTTCTTC.

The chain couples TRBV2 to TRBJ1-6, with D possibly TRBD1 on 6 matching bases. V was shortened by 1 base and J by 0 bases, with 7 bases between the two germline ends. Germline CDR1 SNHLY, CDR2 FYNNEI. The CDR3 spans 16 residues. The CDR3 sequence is CASSEGRGSYNSPLHF. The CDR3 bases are TGTGCCAGCAGTGAAGGCAGGGGCTCCTATAATTCACCCCTCCACTTT.

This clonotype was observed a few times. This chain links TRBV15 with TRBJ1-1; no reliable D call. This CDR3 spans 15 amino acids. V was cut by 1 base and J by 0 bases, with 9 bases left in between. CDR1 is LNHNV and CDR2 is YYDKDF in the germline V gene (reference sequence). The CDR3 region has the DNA TGTGCCACCAGCAGAGGAGGTCCCATGAACACTGAAGCTTTCTTT. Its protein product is CATSRGGPMNTEAFF.

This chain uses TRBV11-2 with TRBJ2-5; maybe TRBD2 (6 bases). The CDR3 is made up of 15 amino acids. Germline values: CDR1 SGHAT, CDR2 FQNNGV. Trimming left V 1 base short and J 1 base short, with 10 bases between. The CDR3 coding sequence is TGTGCCAGCAGCTTAGGCGGGACCACCCAAGAGACCCAGTACTTC. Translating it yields CASSLGGTTQETQYF.

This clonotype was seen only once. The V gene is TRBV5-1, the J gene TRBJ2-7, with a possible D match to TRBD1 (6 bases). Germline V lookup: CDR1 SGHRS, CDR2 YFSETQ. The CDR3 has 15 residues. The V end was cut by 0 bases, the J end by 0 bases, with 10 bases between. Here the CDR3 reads CASSLGRGVSYEQYF. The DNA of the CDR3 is TGCGCCAGCAGCTTGGGCAGGGGCGTCTCCTACGAGCAGTACTTC.

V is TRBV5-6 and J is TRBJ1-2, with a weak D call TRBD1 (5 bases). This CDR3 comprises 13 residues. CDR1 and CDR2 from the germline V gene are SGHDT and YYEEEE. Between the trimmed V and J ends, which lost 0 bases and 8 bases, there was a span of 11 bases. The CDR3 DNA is TGTGCCAGCAGCTTGGGAGGGACTATCGGCTACACCTTC. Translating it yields CASSLGGTIGYTF.

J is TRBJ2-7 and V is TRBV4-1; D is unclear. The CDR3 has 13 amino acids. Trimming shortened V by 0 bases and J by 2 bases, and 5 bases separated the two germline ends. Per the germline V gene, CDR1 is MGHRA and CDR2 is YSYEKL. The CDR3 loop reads CASSQDSPYEQYF. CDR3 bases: TGCGCCAGCAGCCAAGATAGTCCCTACGAGCAGTACTTC.

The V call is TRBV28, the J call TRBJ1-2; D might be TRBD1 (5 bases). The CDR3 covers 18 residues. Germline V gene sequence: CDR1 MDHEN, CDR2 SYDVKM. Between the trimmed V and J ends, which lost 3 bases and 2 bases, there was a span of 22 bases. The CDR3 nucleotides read TGTGCCAGCAGTTTTTTGTCGGACATTACTCGATACAACTATGGCTACACCTTC. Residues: CASSFLSDITRYNYGYTF.

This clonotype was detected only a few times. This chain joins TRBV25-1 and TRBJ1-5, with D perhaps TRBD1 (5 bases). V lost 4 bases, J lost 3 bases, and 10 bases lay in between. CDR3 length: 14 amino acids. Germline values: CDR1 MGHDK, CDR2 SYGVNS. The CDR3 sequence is CASSAGSDNQPQHF. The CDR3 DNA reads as TGTGCCAGCAGTGCAGGGTCCGACAATCAGCCCCAGCATTTT.

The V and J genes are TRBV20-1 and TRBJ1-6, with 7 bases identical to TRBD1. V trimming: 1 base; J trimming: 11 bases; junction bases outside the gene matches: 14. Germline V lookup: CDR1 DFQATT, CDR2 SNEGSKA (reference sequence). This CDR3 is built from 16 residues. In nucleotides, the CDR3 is TGCAGTGCTAGAGTTTGGGACAGCCCCTCAGGGGCACCCCTCCACTTT. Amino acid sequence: CSARVWDSPSGAPLHF.

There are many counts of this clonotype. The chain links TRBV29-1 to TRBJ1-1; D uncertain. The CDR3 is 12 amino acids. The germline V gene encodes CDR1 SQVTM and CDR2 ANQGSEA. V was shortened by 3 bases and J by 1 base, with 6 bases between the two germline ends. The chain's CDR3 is CSVDPGNTEAFF. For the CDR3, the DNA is TGCAGCGTTGATCCCGGGAACACTGAAGCTTTCTTT.

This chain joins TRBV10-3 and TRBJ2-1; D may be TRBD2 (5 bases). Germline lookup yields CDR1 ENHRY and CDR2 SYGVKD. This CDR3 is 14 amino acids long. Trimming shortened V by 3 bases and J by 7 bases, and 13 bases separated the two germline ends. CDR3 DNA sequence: TGTGCCATCAGTGATGGTCCCGAGGGTAATGAGCAGTTCTTC. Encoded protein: CAISDGPEGNEQFF.

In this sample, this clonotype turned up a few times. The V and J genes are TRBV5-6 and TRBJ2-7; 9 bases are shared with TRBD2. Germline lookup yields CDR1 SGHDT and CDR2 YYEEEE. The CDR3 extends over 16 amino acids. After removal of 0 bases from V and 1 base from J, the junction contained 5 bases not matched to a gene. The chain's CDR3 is CASSLGLAGLSYEQYF. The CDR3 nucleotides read TGTGCCAGCAGCTTGGGTCTAGCGGGGCTGTCCTACGAGCAGTACTTC.

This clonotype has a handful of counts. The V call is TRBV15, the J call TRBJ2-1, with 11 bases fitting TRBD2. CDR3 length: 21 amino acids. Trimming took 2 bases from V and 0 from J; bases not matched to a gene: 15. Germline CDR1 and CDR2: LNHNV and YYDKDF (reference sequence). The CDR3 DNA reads TGTGCCACCAGCAGATCTGATCCGGGACTAGCGGATACAAGCTCCTACAATGAGCAGTTCTTC. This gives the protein CATSRSDPGLADTSSYNEQFF.